The T cell receptor beta chain under discussion was sequenced for a study of spatial heterogeneity in lung cancer. TCRdb recomputed calls from the 5' RACE reads with MiXCR, one row per CDR3 protein. The sample has 6,000 to 8,000 distinct CDR3 sequences, 9.7% seen once. Germline V CDR1 and CDR2: SGHTA, FQGNSA. This CDR3 spans 12 amino acids. V lost 1 base, J lost 6 bases, and 6 bases lay in between. This clonotype was seen repeatedly, ten times or more. Time point: sample taken at primary tumor resection. The material was normal lung tissue next to the tumor, obtained at surgery. The chain couples TRBV7-2 to TRBJ1-2; a weak D match, TRBD1 (5 bases). The sequence came from a male donor with early-stage non-small cell lung cancer. Written as DNA, the CDR3 is TGTGCCAGCAGCTTAGAAGGGGATGGCTACACCTTC. Translating gives CASSLEGDGYTF.